This T cell receptor beta chain is drawn from a study of beta chain features in type 1 diabetes. As regards this clone: Antigen unknown.

This CDR3 spans 12 amino acids. V lost 3 bases to trimming and J lost 5 bases, with 10 bases between them. Germline values: CDR1 SQVTM, CDR2 ANQGSEA. Donors contributed one heparinised blood draw apiece, averaging about 116 mL. Sequencing targeted expressed TCRB transcripts, as all isolated RNA had been reverse transcribed. Deep immunoSEQ sequencing covered naive, central memory and regulatory T cell samples. Profiled with immunoSEQ multiplex PCR; TCRdb holds only in-frame clones, not every one. Seen here are around 260,000 clones, around 25% observed once, and the top ten hold around 0.012%. Findings and limits, study-wide: Researchers report that Type 1 diabetes patients had moderately but significantly shorter TCRB CDR3s across all four CD4+ subsets. Fewer insertions but more deletions were seen at VDJ junctions in type 1 diabetes patients.

The chain employs TRBV29-1 and TRBJ1-2, with D uncertain. This TCR came from a woman in her thirties with type 1 diabetes. The sequencing sample was made of naive CD4+ T cells from blood. The CDR3 region has the DNA TGCAGCGTTGACCGAGGCGGATATGGCTACACCTTC. Amino acid sequence: CSVDRGGYGYTF.